This is a list of T cell receptor beta chains from one sample in a study of blood T cell repertoires in COVID-19. Method: immunoSEQ multiplex PCR; TCRdb's copy keeps in-frame clones and lacks some. Among just under 55,000 clones, around nine tenths were seen once, and the ten largest hold 8.4%. Sequencing used peripheral blood. All receptors derive from a woman aged 40 to 55 with active COVID-19. The CDR3 runs from the conserved cysteine through the conserved F or W. D genes are given only for firm matches. Rows may omit the clone size; those that give it use once, few, many or a size class.

D	V	J	size	DNA	CDR3
.	TRBV5-4	TRBJ2-7	.	TGTGCCAGCAGCTTATCGGGGATCCCCTACGAGCAGTACTTC	CASSLSGIPYEQYF
TRBD1	TRBV9	TRBJ1-2	.	TGTGCCAGCAGTTCTTCCGGGACAGGGGTCTATGGCTACACCTTC	CASSSSGTGVYGYTF
TRBD2	TRBV9	TRBJ2-7	.	TGTGCCAGCAGCGTGGACCCTAGCGGGGGGGCTCACGAGCAGTACTTC	CASSVDPSGGAHEQYF
TRBD1	TRBV5-4	TRBJ1-1	.	TGTGCCAGCAGCTCGACAGGGTCTGAAGCTTTCTTT	CASSSTGSEAFF
.	TRBV3-1/TRBV3-2	TRBJ2-5	.	TGTGCCAGCCGGGATGAGCCGGGGACCCAGTACTTC	CASRDEPGTQYF
.	TRBV27	TRBJ2-7	.	TGTGCCACCTACCATTCCTACGAGCAGTACTTC	CATYHSYEQYF
TRBD2	TRBV30	TRBJ2-7	.	TGTGCCTGGAGTGTATACGGGGGGGCCGGAGCCTCCTACGAGCAGTACTTC	CAWSVYGGAGASYEQYF
.	TRBV5-1	TRBJ1-1	.	TGCGCCAGCAGCGTGCAGGTGGACACTGAAGCTTTCTTT	CASSVQVDTEAFF
TRBD1	TRBV9	TRBJ1-2	.	TGTGCCAGCAGCGTAGATAACAGGGGATATGGCTACACCTTC	CASSVDNRGYGYTF
.	TRBV6-5	TRBJ1-2	.	TGTGCCATCTCCTCCAGAGGGTTCAGTGGCTACACCTTC	CAISSRGFSGYTF
TRBD1	TRBV19	TRBJ1-4	.	TGTGCCAGTAGTCGAGGACAGGGGATCGGAGGAAATGAAAAACTGTTTTTT	CASSRGQGIGGNEKLFF
.	TRBV29-1	TRBJ2-7	.	TGCAGCGTTGAAGAGTTCGGGGACGAGCAGTACTTC	CSVEEFGDEQYF
TRBD2	TRBV11-3	TRBJ2-7	.	TGTGCCAGCAGCCCAGGACTAGCGGGGACTCGCTACGAGCAGTACTTC	CASSPGLAGTRYEQYF
TRBD2	TRBV7-8	TRBJ2-5	.	TGTGCCAGCAGCTTAGTGTTCGGGGGGAAGGAGACCCAGTACTTC	CASSLVFGGKETQYF
.	TRBV3-1/TRBV3-2	TRBJ2-2	.	TGTGCCAGCAGCCTGCGAGGAACCGGGGAGCTGTTTTTT	CASSLRGTGELFF
TRBD1	TRBV27	TRBJ1-2	few	TGTGCCAGCAGGACAGGGAGGTATGGCTACACCTTC	CASRTGRYGYTF
TRBD2	TRBV20-1	TRBJ2-7	.	TGCAGTGCTAGTGGCGGGGGGTCCCACGAGCAGTACTTC	CSASGGGSHEQYF
TRBD2	TRBV5-6	TRBJ2-1	.	TGTGCCAGCAGCTTGCTAGCGGGGGGCTCATATCGGAGTGAGCAGTTCTTC	CASSLLAGGSYRSEQFF
.	TRBV11-3	TRBJ1-3	.	TGTGCCAGCAGCCCCCGGACAGCCAGCTCTGGAAACACCATATATTTT	CASSPRTASSGNTIYF
TRBD1	TRBV15	TRBJ2-7	.	TGTGCCACCAGCAGAGACCCGGGACAGCGCTACGAGCAGTACTTC	CATSRDPGQRYEQYF
.	TRBV6-5	TRBJ1-1	.	TGTGCCAGCAGCGACAGGCGCACTGAAGCTTTCTTT	CASSDRRTEAFF
.	TRBV6-2/TRBV6-3	TRBJ1-5	once	TGTGCCAGCAGTTACTCCGTCCGGGGCCCAGGGGACCAGCCCCAGCATTTT	CASSYSVRGPGDQPQHF
.	TRBV4-2	TRBJ1-2	.	TGTGCCAGCAGCCAATCAACCCCTGGGTCTAGGTATGGCTACACCTTC	CASSQSTPGSRYGYTF
.	TRBV11-3	TRBJ2-5	.	TGTGCCAGCAGCTCGTTTGAGGGTCTAATGGAGACCCAGTACTTC	CASSSFEGLMETQYF
TRBD1	TRBV30	TRBJ2-7	once	TGTGCCTGGGGTACCGACAGGGGTGGAAACTTCGAGCAGTACTTC	CAWGTDRGGNFEQYF
.	TRBV2	TRBJ1-3	once	TGTGCCCAACTGTGGACAACTGGAAACACCATATATTTT	CAQLWTTGNTIYF
.	TRBV10-1	TRBJ2-4	.	TGCGCCAGCAAATCAGATGTAGGACACCTAGCCAAAAACATTCAGTACTTC	CASKSDVGHLAKNIQYF
.	TRBV6-1	TRBJ1-4	.	TGTGCCAGCAGTGAATTCGTGGGGGGGGTGTCGAGATTTACAACTAATGAAAAACTGTTTTTT	CASSEFVGGVSRFTTNEKLFF
TRBD1	TRBV9	TRBJ1-2	few	TGTGCCAGCAGCGCCGGGGGCAGGGGGGACTATGGCTACACCTTC	CASSAGGRGDYGYTF
.	TRBV23-1	TRBJ1-1	.	TGCGCCAGCAAAGTCAACGGGGGTCTGAAGAACACTGAAGCTTTCTTT	CASKVNGGLKNTEAFF
.	TRBV19	TRBJ1-2	.	TGTGCCAGTAGTTTCCTCGAATTGACACGCTATGGCTACACCTTC	CASSFLELTRYGYTF
TRBD1	TRBV4-1	TRBJ2-7	.	TGCGCCAGCAGCCAGCCACAGGGGGCCTCCTACGAGCAGTACTTC	CASSQPQGASYEQYF
TRBD1	TRBV10-3	TRBJ1-5	.	TGTGCCATCACCATTCAACTTCGGACAGGAATAGGGAATCAGCCCCAGCATTTT	CAITIQLRTGIGNQPQHF
TRBD1	TRBV5-6	TRBJ1-4	.	TGTGCCAGCAGCCCCGGGACAGGGGGAGGCGAAAAACTGTTTTTT	CASSPGTGGGEKLFF
TRBD1	TRBV5-1	TRBJ2-5	.	TGCGCCAGCAGCTACAGGGGGACGACAGGGACCCAGTACTTC	CASSYRGTTGTQYF
TRBD1	TRBV6-4	TRBJ2-1	.	TGTGCCAGCAGTGAAGCCGGGACAGGGGGCGCGGAGCAGTTCTTC	CASSEAGTGGAEQFF
TRBD1	TRBV25-1	TRBJ2-3	.	TGTGCCAGCAGTGAAGGGGACAGGGGCACAGATACGCAGTATTTT	CASSEGDRGTDTQYF
.	TRBV6-5	TRBJ2-5	.	TGTGCCAGCAGTCCGACGCAGGCCGTTGGAGGGACCCAGTACTTC	CASSPTQAVGGTQYF
TRBD1	TRBV7-9	TRBJ1-1	.	TGTGCCAGTGGATGGGACAGGGGGCAGAACACTGAAGCTTTCTTT	CASGWDRGQNTEAFF
TRBD2	TRBV4-1	TRBJ2-7	.	TGCGCCAGCAGCCAAGGGACTAGGGGTACCTACGAGCAGTACTTC	CASSQGTRGTYEQYF
TRBD1	TRBV4-1	TRBJ1-2	.	TGCGCCAGCAGCCAAGAGGTAACCGGGACAGGGGGCTATGGCTACACCTTC	CASSQEVTGTGGYGYTF
.	TRBV2	TRBJ2-7	.	TGTGCCAGCAGCTTAACAGGGTTCGACGAGCAGTACTTC	CASSLTGFDEQYF
TRBD1	TRBV6-1	TRBJ1-1	.	TGTGCCAGCAGTGAAGTATGGCCGGGACAGGGGGTGGGTAGACCCTTGAACACTGAAGCTTTCTTT	CASSEVWPGQGVGRPLNTEAFF